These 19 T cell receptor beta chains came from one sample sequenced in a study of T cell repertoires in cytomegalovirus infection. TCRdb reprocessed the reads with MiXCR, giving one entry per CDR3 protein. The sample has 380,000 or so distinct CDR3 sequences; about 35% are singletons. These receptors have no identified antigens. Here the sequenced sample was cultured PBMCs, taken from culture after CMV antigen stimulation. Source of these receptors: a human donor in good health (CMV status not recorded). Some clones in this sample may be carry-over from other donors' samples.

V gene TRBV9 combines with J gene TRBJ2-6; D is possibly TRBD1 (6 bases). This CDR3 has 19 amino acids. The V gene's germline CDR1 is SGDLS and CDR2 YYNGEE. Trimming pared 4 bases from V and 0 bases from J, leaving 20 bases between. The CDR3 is CASSLSPQGRGSGANVLTF. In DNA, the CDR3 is TGTGCCAGCAGCCTCTCCCCACAGGGACGGGGCTCTGGGGCCAACGTCCTGACTTTC.

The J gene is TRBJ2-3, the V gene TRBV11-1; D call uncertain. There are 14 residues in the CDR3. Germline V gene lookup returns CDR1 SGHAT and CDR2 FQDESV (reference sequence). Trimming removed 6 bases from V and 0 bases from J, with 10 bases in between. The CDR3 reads CASRTAASTDTQYF. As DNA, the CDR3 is TGTGCCAGCAGAACCGCGGCTAGCACAGATACGCAGTATTTT.

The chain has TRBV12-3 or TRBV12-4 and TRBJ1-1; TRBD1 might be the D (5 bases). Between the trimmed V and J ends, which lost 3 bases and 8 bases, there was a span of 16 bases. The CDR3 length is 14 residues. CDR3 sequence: CASSLVREKGEAFF. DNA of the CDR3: TGTGCCAGCAGTTTGGTCAGGGAAAAAGGAGAAGCTTTCTTT.

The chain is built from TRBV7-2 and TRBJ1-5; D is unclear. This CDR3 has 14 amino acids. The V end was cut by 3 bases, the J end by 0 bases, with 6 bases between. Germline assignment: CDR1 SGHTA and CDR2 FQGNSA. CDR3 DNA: TGTGCCAGCAGCTTCTGGGGTAGCAATCAGCCCCAGCATTTT. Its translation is CASSFWGSNQPQHF. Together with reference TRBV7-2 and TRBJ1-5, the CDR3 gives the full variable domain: GAGVSQSPSNKVTEKGKDVELRCDPISGHTALYWYRQSLGQGLEFLIYFQGNSAPDKSGLPSDRFSAERTGGSVSTLTIQRTQQEDSAVYLCASSFWGSNQPQHFGDGTRLSIL.

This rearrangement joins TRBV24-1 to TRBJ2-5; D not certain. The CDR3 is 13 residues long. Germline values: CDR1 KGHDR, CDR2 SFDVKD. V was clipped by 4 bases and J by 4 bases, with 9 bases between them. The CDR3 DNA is TGTGCCACCAGTGACCTACTGGGAGAGACCCAGTACTTC. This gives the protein CATSDLLGETQYF.

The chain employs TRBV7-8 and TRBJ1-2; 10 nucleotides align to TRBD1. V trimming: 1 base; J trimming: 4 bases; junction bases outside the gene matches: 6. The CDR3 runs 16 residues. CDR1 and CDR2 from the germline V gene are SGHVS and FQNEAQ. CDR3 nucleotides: TGTGCCAGCAGCTTAGGAGGGACAGGGGCAGGCTATGGCTACACCTTC. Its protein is CASSLGGTGAGYGYTF.

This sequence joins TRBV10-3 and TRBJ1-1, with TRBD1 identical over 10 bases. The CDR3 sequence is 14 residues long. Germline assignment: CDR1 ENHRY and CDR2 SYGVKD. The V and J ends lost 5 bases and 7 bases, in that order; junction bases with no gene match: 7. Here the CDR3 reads CAISSPGTGDEAFF. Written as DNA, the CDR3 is TGTGCCATCAGTAGCCCCGGGACAGGGGATGAAGCTTTCTTT.

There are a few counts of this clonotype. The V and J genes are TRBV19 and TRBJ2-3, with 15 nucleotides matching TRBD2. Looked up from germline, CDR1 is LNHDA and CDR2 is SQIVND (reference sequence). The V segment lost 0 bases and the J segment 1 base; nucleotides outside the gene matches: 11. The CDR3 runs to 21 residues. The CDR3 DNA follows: TGTGCCAGTAGTATAGATAAGTCCGGGACTAGCGGGAGGTACGGCACAGATACGCAGTATTTT. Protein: CASSIDKSGTSGRYGTDTQYF.

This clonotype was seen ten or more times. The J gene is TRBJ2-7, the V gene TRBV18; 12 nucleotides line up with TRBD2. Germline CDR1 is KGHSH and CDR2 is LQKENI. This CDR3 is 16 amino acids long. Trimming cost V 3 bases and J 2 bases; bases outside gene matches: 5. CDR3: CASSPRLAGETYEQYF. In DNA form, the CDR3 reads TGTGCCAGCTCACCGCGACTAGCGGGAGAGACCTACGAGCAGTACTTC. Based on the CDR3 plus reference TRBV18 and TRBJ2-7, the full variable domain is NAGVMQNPRHLVRRRGQEARLRCSPMKGHSHVYWYRQLPEEGLKFMVYLQKENIIDESGMPKERFSAEFPKEGPSILRIQQVVRGDSAAYFCASSPRLAGETYEQYFGPGTRLTVT.

The CDR3 region is CASSHPTTGWEETQYF. In DNA, the CDR3 is TGTGCCAGCAGTCATCCTACGACAGGCTGGGAAGAGACCCAGTACTTC. The chain recombines TRBV28 with TRBJ2-5; a weak D match, TRBD1 (6 bases). The ends were cut back, 5 bases at V and 3 bases at J, with 19 bases in the middle. CDR3 length: 16 residues. Per the germline V gene, CDR1 is MDHEN and CDR2 is SYDVKM.

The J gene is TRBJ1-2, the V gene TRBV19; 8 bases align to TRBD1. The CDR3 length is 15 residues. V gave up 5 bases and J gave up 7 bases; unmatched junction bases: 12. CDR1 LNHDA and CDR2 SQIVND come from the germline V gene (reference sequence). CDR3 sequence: CASSPLGQGYGGYTF. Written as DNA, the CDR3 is TGTGCCAGTAGTCCCCTTGGACAGGGTTACGGTGGCTACACCTTC.

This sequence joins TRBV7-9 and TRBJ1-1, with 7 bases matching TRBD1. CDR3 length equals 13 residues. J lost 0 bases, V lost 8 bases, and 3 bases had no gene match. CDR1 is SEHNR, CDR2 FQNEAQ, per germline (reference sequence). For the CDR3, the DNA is TGTGCCAGCGCGACAGGGCTGAACACTGAAGCTTTCTTT. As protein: CASATGLNTEAFF.

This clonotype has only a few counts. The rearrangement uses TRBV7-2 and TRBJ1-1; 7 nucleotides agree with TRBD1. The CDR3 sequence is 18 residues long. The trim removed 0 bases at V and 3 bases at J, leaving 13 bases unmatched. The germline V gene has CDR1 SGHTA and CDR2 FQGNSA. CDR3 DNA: TGTGCCAGCAGCTTAGCGCTTCCTACAGGGGCCCGTGACACTGAAGCTTTCTTT. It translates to CASSLALPTGARDTEAFF.

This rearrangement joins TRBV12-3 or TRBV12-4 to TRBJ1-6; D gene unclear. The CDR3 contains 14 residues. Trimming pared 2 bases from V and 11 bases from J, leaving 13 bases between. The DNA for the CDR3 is TGTGCCAGCAGTTTAACAGCGGTAGGCGCACCCCTCCACTTT. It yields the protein CASSLTAVGAPLHF.

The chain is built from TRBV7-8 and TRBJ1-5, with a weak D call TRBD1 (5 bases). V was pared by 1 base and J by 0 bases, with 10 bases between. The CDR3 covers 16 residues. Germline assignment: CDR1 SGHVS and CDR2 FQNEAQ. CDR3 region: CASSLEWTYSNQPQHF. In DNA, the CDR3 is TGTGCCAGCAGCTTAGAATGGACATATAGCAATCAGCCCCAGCATTTT.

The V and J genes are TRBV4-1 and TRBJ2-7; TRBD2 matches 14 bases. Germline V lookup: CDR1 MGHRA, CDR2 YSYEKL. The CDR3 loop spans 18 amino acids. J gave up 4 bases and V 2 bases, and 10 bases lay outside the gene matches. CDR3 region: CASSQRLAGGPSYYEQYF. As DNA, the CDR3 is TGCGCCAGCAGCCAACGACTAGCGGGAGGGCCCTCTTATTACGAGCAGTACTTC.

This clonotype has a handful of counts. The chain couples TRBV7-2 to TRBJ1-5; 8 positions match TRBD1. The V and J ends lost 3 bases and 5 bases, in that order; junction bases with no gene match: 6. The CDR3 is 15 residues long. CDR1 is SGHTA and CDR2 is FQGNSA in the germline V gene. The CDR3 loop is CASSLASTGDQPQHF. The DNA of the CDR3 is TGTGCCAGCAGCTTGGCCTCGACAGGGGATCAGCCCCAGCATTTT.

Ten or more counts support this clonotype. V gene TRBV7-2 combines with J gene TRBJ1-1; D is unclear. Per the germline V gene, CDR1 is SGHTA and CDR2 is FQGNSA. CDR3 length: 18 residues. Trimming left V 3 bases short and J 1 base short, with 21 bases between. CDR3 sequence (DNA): TGTGCCAGCAGCTTTCATCCCCCCACAGTCAGACCGAACACTGAAGCTTTCTTT. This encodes CASSFHPPTVRPNTEAFF.

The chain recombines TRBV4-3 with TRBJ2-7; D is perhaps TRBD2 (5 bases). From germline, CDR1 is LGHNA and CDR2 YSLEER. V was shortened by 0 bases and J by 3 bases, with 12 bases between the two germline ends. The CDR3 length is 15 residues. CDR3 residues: CASSQDLSRDYEQYF. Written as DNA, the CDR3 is TGCGCCAGCAGCCAAGATCTAAGTCGGGACTACGAGCAGTACTTC.